Listed below are T cell receptor beta chains from one sample, sequenced in a study of PD-1 blockade in mismatch repair-deficient tumors. Using immunoSEQ multiplex PCR, the repertoire was profiled, and TCRdb retains in-frame clones only, with some absent. In the table there are 75,000 to 85,000 clones, over 70% of which are singletons. The sequences come from peripheral blood, collected 12 weeks after starting pembrolizumab. The receptor set was obtained from an adult with mismatch repair-deficient cancer. Each CDR3 is given with its conserved first and last residue. D genes are given only for firm matches. Rows may omit the clone size; those that give it use once, few, many or a size class.

J gene: TRBJ2-7; CDR3 length: 14; D gene: TRBD2; clone size: NA; V gene: TRBV11-2; CDR3 DNA: TGTGCCAGCAGCTTGGCCAGCGGGACCTACGAGCAGTACTTC; CDR3 protein: CASSLASGTYEQYF
J gene: TRBJ1-2; CDR3 length: 15; D gene: NA; clone size: few; V gene: TRBV16; CDR3 DNA: TGTGCCAGCAGCCAAATGGAGGGCGTGAGCTATGGCTACACCTTC; CDR3 protein: CASSQMEGVSYGYTF
J gene: TRBJ2-1; CDR3 length: 14; D gene: NA; clone size: NA; V gene: TRBV29-1; CDR3 DNA: TGCAGCGTTGACATCAGGGCGTGGGACAATGAGCAGTTCTTC; CDR3 protein: CSVDIRAWDNEQFF
J gene: TRBJ1-2; CDR3 length: 14; D gene: TRBD1; clone size: NA; V gene: TRBV6-1; CDR3 DNA: TGTGCCAGTGGACAGGGGGCCAGGATGGGTGGCTACACCTTC; CDR3 protein: CASGQGARMGGYTF
J gene: TRBJ1-1; CDR3 length: 15; D gene: NA; clone size: NA; V gene: TRBV7-9; CDR3 DNA: TGTGCCAGCAGCACCGGTGGGGGTATGAACACTGAAGCTTTCTTT; CDR3 protein: CASSTGGGMNTEAFF
J gene: TRBJ1-1; CDR3 length: 15; D gene: NA; clone size: NA; V gene: TRBV4-3; CDR3 DNA: TGCGCCAGCAGCCGATCCACGGGGGCCGTAGGTGAAGCTTTCTTT; CDR3 protein: CASSRSTGAVGEAFF
J gene: TRBJ2-3; CDR3 length: 15; D gene: NA; clone size: NA; V gene: TRBV27; CDR3 DNA: TGTGCCAGCAGCTGGGACTGGCGTCTCCCAGATACGCAGTATTTT; CDR3 protein: CASSWDWRLPDTQYF
J gene: TRBJ2-3; CDR3 length: 17; D gene: NA; clone size: NA; V gene: TRBV5-4; CDR3 DNA: TGTGCCAGCAGCTACGTGGCTGGGCGTCTGGGCACAGATACGCAGTATTTT; CDR3 protein: CASSYVAGRLGTDTQYF
J gene: TRBJ2-7; CDR3 length: 13; D gene: NA; clone size: NA; V gene: TRBV5-1; CDR3 DNA: TGCGCCAGCAGCTTGTTCCCGGCGGGGGAGCAGTACTTC; CDR3 protein: CASSLFPAGEQYF
J gene: TRBJ1-3; CDR3 length: 18; D gene: NA; clone size: NA; V gene: TRBV5-5; CDR3 DNA: TGTGCCAGCAGCTCGCAGACTGGATTCTTCTTCTCTGGAAACACCATATATTTT; CDR3 protein: CASSSQTGFFFSGNTIYF
J gene: TRBJ1-1; CDR3 length: 14; D gene: NA; clone size: NA; V gene: TRBV5-6; CDR3 DNA: TGTGCCAGCAGCTTACGACTAGCCGGCACTGAAGCTTTCTTT; CDR3 protein: CASSLRLAGTEAFF
J gene: TRBJ2-7; CDR3 length: 16; D gene: TRBD2; clone size: NA; V gene: TRBV5-1; CDR3 DNA: TGCGCCAGCAGCTCGGGGATAGCGGGGTGGGACTACGAGCAGTACTTC; CDR3 protein: CASSSGIAGWDYEQYF
J gene: TRBJ2-2; CDR3 length: 14; D gene: NA; clone size: NA; V gene: TRBV7-3; CDR3 DNA: TGTGCCAGCAGCTTAGGAGGGGGCACCGGGGAGCTGTTTTTT; CDR3 protein: CASSLGGGTGELFF
J gene: TRBJ2-5; CDR3 length: 15; D gene: TRBD2; clone size: NA; V gene: TRBV4-1; CDR3 DNA: TGCGCCAGCAGCCAAGATCGGCGGGAGTGGGAGACCCAGTACTTC; CDR3 protein: CASSQDRREWETQYF
J gene: TRBJ1-5; CDR3 length: 19; D gene: NA; clone size: few; V gene: TRBV1; CDR3 DNA: TGCACCAGCAGCCAACGCCCGGGTTTTCTGGCAGGGGGCCATCAGCCCCAGCATTTT; CDR3 protein: CTSSQRPGFLAGGHQPQHF
J gene: TRBJ2-2; CDR3 length: 17; D gene: NA; clone size: NA; V gene: TRBV21-1; CDR3 DNA: TGTGCCAGCAGCAACGGGGTAGGGAGGTGGTGCACCGGGGAGCTGTTTTTT; CDR3 protein: CASSNGVGRWCTGELFF
J gene: TRBJ2-4; CDR3 length: 13; D gene: NA; clone size: NA; V gene: TRBV2; CDR3 DNA: TGTGCCAGCAACCGGTCCCCCAAAAACATTCAGTACTTC; CDR3 protein: CASNRSPKNIQYF
J gene: TRBJ2-5; CDR3 length: 14; D gene: TRBD2; clone size: NA; V gene: TRBV2; CDR3 DNA: TGTGCCAGCAGACCCTCGGGGGGCCAAGAGACCCAGTACTTC; CDR3 protein: CASRPSGGQETQYF
J gene: TRBJ2-5; CDR3 length: 15; D gene: NA; clone size: NA; V gene: TRBV10-3; CDR3 DNA: TGTGCCATCAGTGAGTCCCCGACCGTTCAAGAGACCCAGTACTTC; CDR3 protein: CAISESPTVQETQYF
J gene: TRBJ1-3; CDR3 length: 15; D gene: NA; clone size: NA; V gene: TRBV12-5; CDR3 DNA: TGTGCTAGTGGTTTTGAGTTGAGGGTTGGAAACACCATATATTTT; CDR3 protein: CASGFELRVGNTIYF
J gene: TRBJ2-1; CDR3 length: 16; D gene: TRBD2; clone size: NA; V gene: TRBV7-9; CDR3 DNA: TGTGCCAGCAGCTTAAGACTAGCGGGAGAGGGAAGTGAGCAGTTCTTC; CDR3 protein: CASSLRLAGEGSEQFF
J gene: TRBJ2-5; CDR3 length: 12; D gene: NA; clone size: NA; V gene: TRBV10-3; CDR3 DNA: TGTGCCACCAAGGGAGCAAAAGAGACCCAGTACTTC; CDR3 protein: CATKGAKETQYF
J gene: TRBJ2-1; CDR3 length: 17; D gene: NA; clone size: NA; V gene: TRBV11-2; CDR3 DNA: TGTGCCAGCAGCTTAGATCGCGGGACTCTCCCCTACAATGAGCAGTTCTTC; CDR3 protein: CASSLDRGTLPYNEQFF
J gene: TRBJ1-2; CDR3 length: 15; D gene: NA; clone size: NA; V gene: TRBV25-1; CDR3 DNA: TGTGCCAGCAGTTCGGACAGTACCGACGTTTATGGCTACACCTTC; CDR3 protein: CASSSDSTDVYGYTF
J gene: TRBJ2-5; CDR3 length: 12; D gene: TRBD1; clone size: once; V gene: TRBV2; CDR3 DNA: TGTGCCAGTAGGGACAGGGGAGAGACCCAGTACTTC; CDR3 protein: CASRDRGETQYF
J gene: TRBJ2-3; CDR3 length: 15; D gene: TRBD2; clone size: NA; V gene: TRBV6-4; CDR3 DNA: TGTGCCAGCAGTGTGGAGGCGGGAGGGCCAGATACGCAGTATTTT; CDR3 protein: CASSVEAGGPDTQYF
J gene: TRBJ1-5; CDR3 length: 18; D gene: TRBD1; clone size: NA; V gene: TRBV27; CDR3 DNA: TGTGCCAGCAGTTTATTTTTTCCGACAGGGGGTAGCAATCAGCCCCAGCATTTT; CDR3 protein: CASSLFFPTGGSNQPQHF
J gene: TRBJ2-7; CDR3 length: 15; D gene: TRBD1; clone size: NA; V gene: TRBV6-1; CDR3 DNA: TGTGCCAGCAGTGGGACAGGGCAACGCACGGCCGAGCAGTACTTC; CDR3 protein: CASSGTGQRTAEQYF
J gene: TRBJ1-5; CDR3 length: 13; D gene: NA; clone size: few; V gene: TRBV6-1; CDR3 DNA: TGTGCCAGCAGACGTGACAGAGATCAGCCCCAGCATTTT; CDR3 protein: CASRRDRDQPQHF
J gene: TRBJ1-1; CDR3 length: 16; D gene: TRBD1; clone size: NA; V gene: TRBV7-2; CDR3 DNA: TGTGCCAGCAGCTTAGACCAGACAGGGGTGAACACTGAAGCTTTCTTT; CDR3 protein: CASSLDQTGVNTEAFF
J gene: TRBJ2-7; CDR3 length: 11; D gene: NA; clone size: NA; V gene: TRBV7-2; CDR3 DNA: TGTGCCAGCAGCCCCAGCTACGAGCAGTACTTC; CDR3 protein: CASSPSYEQYF
J gene: TRBJ1-1; CDR3 length: 14; D gene: NA; clone size: NA; V gene: TRBV18; CDR3 DNA: TGTGCCAGCTCACCACCGTCTCGGGCATCTGAAGCTTTCTTT; CDR3 protein: CASSPPSRASEAFF
J gene: TRBJ1-1; CDR3 length: 16; D gene: NA; clone size: NA; V gene: TRBV4-3; CDR3 DNA: TGCGCCAGCAGCCAAGATGGGACCGTAGAGGACACTGAAGCTTTCTTT; CDR3 protein: CASSQDGTVEDTEAFF
J gene: TRBJ2-3; CDR3 length: 13; D gene: NA; clone size: NA; V gene: TRBV18; CDR3 DNA: TGTGCCAGCTCACCACCAGGGACAGATACGCAGTATTTT; CDR3 protein: CASSPPGTDTQYF
J gene: TRBJ2-3; CDR3 length: 14; D gene: NA; clone size: NA; V gene: TRBV25-1; CDR3 DNA: TGTGCCAGCACCAGGGGCGGAGGCACAGATACGCAGTATTTT; CDR3 protein: CASTRGGGTDTQYF
J gene: TRBJ1-1; CDR3 length: 16; D gene: NA; clone size: NA; V gene: TRBV19; CDR3 DNA: TGTGCCAGTAGTATTCTTCGTGAAAGGGCTAACACTGAAGCTTTCTTT; CDR3 protein: CASSILRERANTEAFF
J gene: TRBJ2-1; CDR3 length: 16; D gene: NA; clone size: medium-sized; V gene: TRBV4-3; CDR3 DNA: TGCGCCAGCAGCCAAGCTTTAGAAAGGGCGTCCAATGAGCAGTTCTTC; CDR3 protein: CASSQALERASNEQFF
J gene: TRBJ2-1; CDR3 length: 14; D gene: NA; clone size: few; V gene: TRBV27; CDR3 DNA: TGTGCCAGCAGTAGACCAGGGGCGTACAATGAGCAGTTCTTC; CDR3 protein: CASSRPGAYNEQFF
J gene: TRBJ1-2; CDR3 length: 14; D gene: TRBD1; clone size: NA; V gene: TRBV19; CDR3 DNA: TGTGCCAGTAGTACGAGGGACAGAAGCTATGGCTACACCTTC; CDR3 protein: CASSTRDRSYGYTF
J gene: TRBJ2-2; CDR3 length: 14; D gene: NA; clone size: NA; V gene: TRBV27; CDR3 DNA: TGTGCCAGCAGATGGGCAGGTAGTTCCGGGGAGCTGTTTTTT; CDR3 protein: CASRWAGSSGELFF
J gene: TRBJ2-7; CDR3 length: 15; D gene: NA; clone size: NA; V gene: TRBV4-3; CDR3 DNA: TGCGCCAGCAGCCAAGATTGGGGCGGGCGCTACGAGCAGTACTTC; CDR3 protein: CASSQDWGGRYEQYF
J gene: TRBJ2-1; CDR3 length: 15; D gene: NA; clone size: NA; V gene: TRBV14; CDR3 DNA: TGTGCCAGCAGTCCCCGGGGGGCCCCCTACAATGAGCAGTTCTTC; CDR3 protein: CASSPRGAPYNEQFF
J gene: TRBJ1-1; CDR3 length: 13; D gene: NA; clone size: NA; V gene: TRBV6-6; CDR3 DNA: TGTGCCAGCAGTTCAGGGTTGTTCACTGAAGCTTTCTTT; CDR3 protein: CASSSGLFTEAFF
J gene: TRBJ2-1; CDR3 length: 14; D gene: TRBD2; clone size: NA; V gene: TRBV7-9; CDR3 DNA: TGTGCCAGCAGCTCTAGCGGGAACTACAATGAGCAGTTCTTC; CDR3 protein: CASSSSGNYNEQFF
J gene: TRBJ2-1; CDR3 length: 16; D gene: TRBD2; clone size: NA; V gene: TRBV5-1; CDR3 DNA: TGCGCCAGCAGCTTAAAAGCGGGAAGCACCTACAATGAGCAGTTCTTC; CDR3 protein: CASSLKAGSTYNEQFF
J gene: TRBJ2-1; CDR3 length: 17; D gene: TRBD1; clone size: NA; V gene: TRBV7-2; CDR3 DNA: TGTGCCAGCAGCTTAGGGACAGGGGGCGAGGCCTACAATGAGCAGTTCTTC; CDR3 protein: CASSLGTGGEAYNEQFF
J gene: TRBJ2-1; CDR3 length: 15; D gene: TRBD2; clone size: NA; V gene: TRBV7-6; CDR3 DNA: TGTGCCAGCAGCTTAGTAGCGGGAGGCTACAATGAGCAGTTCTTC; CDR3 protein: CASSLVAGGYNEQFF
J gene: TRBJ2-7; CDR3 length: 11; D gene: NA; clone size: NA; V gene: TRBV28; CDR3 DNA: TGTGCCGCCAGAGGGATTTACGAGCAGTACTTC; CDR3 protein: CAARGIYEQYF
J gene: TRBJ1-1; CDR3 length: 15; D gene: NA; clone size: NA; V gene: TRBV7-3; CDR3 DNA: TGTGCCAGCAGCTTATTCGGGGGGTTGGACACTGAAGCTTTCTTT; CDR3 protein: CASSLFGGLDTEAFF
J gene: TRBJ2-7; CDR3 length: 15; D gene: NA; clone size: NA; V gene: TRBV10-1; CDR3 DNA: TGCGCCAGCAGTGAATTCCCGGCAGGGTCCTACGAGCAGTACTTC; CDR3 protein: CASSEFPAGSYEQYF
J gene: TRBJ2-7; CDR3 length: 15; D gene: TRBD1; clone size: few; V gene: TRBV11-2; CDR3 DNA: TGTGCCAGCAGCCTCGCCCGAGGGGGCGTTAACGAGCAGTACTTC; CDR3 protein: CASSLARGGVNEQYF
J gene: TRBJ2-7; CDR3 length: 14; D gene: NA; clone size: NA; V gene: TRBV9; CDR3 DNA: TGTGCCAGCAGCGTAGACCAGCGGTCCTACGAGCAGTACTTC; CDR3 protein: CASSVDQRSYEQYF
J gene: TRBJ1-4; CDR3 length: 14; D gene: TRBD1; clone size: once; V gene: TRBV7-9; CDR3 DNA: TGTGCCAGCAGCCCGGGGGACAGTAATGAAAAACTGTTTTTT; CDR3 protein: CASSPGDSNEKLFF
J gene: TRBJ2-5; CDR3 length: 16; D gene: TRBD2; clone size: NA; V gene: TRBV14; CDR3 DNA: TGTGCCAGCAGCTTCTGGACTAGCGGGAGGGAAGAGACCCAGTACTTC; CDR3 protein: CASSFWTSGREETQYF
J gene: TRBJ2-2; CDR3 length: 12; D gene: NA; clone size: NA; V gene: TRBV7-3; CDR3 DNA: TGTGCCAGCAGCTTAAACTCCGGGGAGCTGTTTTTT; CDR3 protein: CASSLNSGELFF
J gene: TRBJ2-7; CDR3 length: 12; D gene: NA; clone size: NA; V gene: TRBV7-9; CDR3 DNA: TGTGCCAGCACGTCTCAGGGCTACGAGCAGTACTTC; CDR3 protein: CASTSQGYEQYF
J gene: TRBJ1-5; CDR3 length: 16; D gene: TRBD1; clone size: NA; V gene: TRBV5-3; CDR3 DNA: TGTGCCAGAAGCCATGACAGGGAGATGAGCAATCAGCCCCAGCATTTT; CDR3 protein: CARSHDREMSNQPQHF
J gene: TRBJ2-3; CDR3 length: 16; D gene: TRBD1; clone size: NA; V gene: TRBV2; CDR3 DNA: TGTGCCAGCAGTGAAGCTACGACAGGGATTGGAGATACGCAGTATTTT; CDR3 protein: CASSEATTGIGDTQYF
J gene: TRBJ2-7; CDR3 length: 15; D gene: TRBD1; clone size: NA; V gene: TRBV4-3; CDR3 DNA: TGCGCCAGCAGCCAAATGAGGACAGGGACCTACGAGCAGTACTTC; CDR3 protein: CASSQMRTGTYEQYF
J gene: TRBJ1-1; CDR3 length: 12; D gene: NA; clone size: NA; V gene: TRBV25-1; CDR3 DNA: TGTGCCAGCAGTGAATTGGGAATTAAAGCTTTCTTT; CDR3 protein: CASSELGIKAFF